These T cell receptor beta chains were read from a single sample in a study of PD-1 blockade in classical Hodgkin lymphoma. Some clones are missing from TCRdb's copy, which holds only in-frame ones; the method was immunoSEQ multiplex PCR. Seen here are about 46,000 clones, roughly 93% observed once, and the top ten hold over 4%. Sequenced input: peripheral blood mononuclear cells (PBMCs). These receptors came from a human donor with classical Hodgkin lymphoma. The conserved cysteine and the conserved F or W are not part of the CDR3 here. D genes are given only for firm matches.

D gene: TRBD1; V gene: TRBV7-6; J gene: TRBJ2-2; CDR3 protein: ASSLVRDRGLTGELF
D gene: NA; V gene: TRBV10-2; J gene: TRBJ2-3; CDR3 protein: ASSESSGGSTDTQY
D gene: TRBD2; V gene: TRBV25-1; J gene: TRBJ2-2; CDR3 protein: ASSRLAGGTGELF
D gene: NA; V gene: TRBV28; J gene: TRBJ1-4; CDR3 protein: ASSLTGEGDELF
D gene: NA; V gene: TRBV5-4; J gene: TRBJ1-2; CDR3 protein: ASSADRASLGGYT
D gene: NA; V gene: TRBV10-3; J gene: TRBJ1-2; CDR3 protein: AISETRTEYGYT
D gene: TRBD2; V gene: TRBV18; J gene: TRBJ2-1; CDR3 protein: ASSSTSGGANEQF
D gene: NA; V gene: TRBV28; J gene: TRBJ1-5; CDR3 protein: ASSLYGGQDQPQH
D gene: NA; V gene: TRBV7-2; J gene: TRBJ2-3; CDR3 protein: ASSYDPDTRGDTQY
D gene: TRBD1; V gene: TRBV2; J gene: TRBJ2-1; CDR3 protein: ASSPRPGQQLNEQF
D gene: NA; V gene: TRBV10-3; J gene: TRBJ2-5; CDR3 protein: AISESTSYQETQY
D gene: NA; V gene: TRBV5-1; J gene: TRBJ1-1; CDR3 protein: ASSFSGGTEAF
D gene: NA; V gene: TRBV5-6; J gene: TRBJ1-5; CDR3 protein: ASSKGDFSNQPQH
D gene: NA; V gene: TRBV15; J gene: TRBJ1-1; CDR3 protein: ATSAGPGQSTEAF
D gene: TRBD1; V gene: TRBV5-4; J gene: TRBJ1-2; CDR3 protein: ASSSGQGNGYT
D gene: NA; V gene: TRBV28; J gene: TRBJ2-2; CDR3 protein: ASRGSNTGELF
D gene: TRBD2; V gene: TRBV5-1; J gene: TRBJ2-2; CDR3 protein: ASSAGLAGEKTGELF
D gene: TRBD2; V gene: TRBV7-8; J gene: TRBJ2-1; CDR3 protein: ASSTSGRNWNEQF
D gene: NA; V gene: TRBV27; J gene: TRBJ2-3; CDR3 protein: ASSLSPAEDYTQY
D gene: NA; V gene: TRBV28; J gene: TRBJ2-5; CDR3 protein: ASSSLQYQETQY
D gene: NA; V gene: TRBV5-8; J gene: TRBJ2-3; CDR3 protein: ASSLWGTTGTDTQY
D gene: TRBD2; V gene: TRBV11-2; J gene: TRBJ2-1; CDR3 protein: ASSLGRASGRWDNEQF
D gene: NA; V gene: TRBV5-4; J gene: TRBJ1-1; CDR3 protein: ASSRGNTEAF
D gene: NA; V gene: TRBV11-2; J gene: TRBJ2-7; CDR3 protein: ASSLGFPHEQY